This TCR beta chain came from a study of regulatory T cells in long-lasting Graves disease. Time point described: newly diagnosed GD, antithyroid drugs for less than 3 months. PBMCs provided the RNA from which the TCR library was made. Patients of an endocrinology department in Xi'an, China, were included. Germline loops: CDR1 SGHRS, CDR2 YFSETQ. This CDR3 has 14 amino acids. Trimming stripped 0 bases from V and 3 bases from J, with 6 bases between. In building TCR beta libraries, iRepertoire HTBI primers were used together with Arm-PCR of CDR3 regions. Using its own MiXCR run on the multiplex PCR reads, TCRdb lists one record per CDR3 protein. The data show fewer than 650,000 distinct CDR3 sequences, about 16% seen once. This same sample was also taken into another study, of T cells in Graves' hyperthyroidism and ophthalmopathy.

The material sequenced was peripheral blood mononuclear cells (PBMCs), taken at new diagnosis, from a patient treated with antithyroid drugs. This receptor was identified in a man between 18 and 35 years old with Graves disease. This sequence joins TRBV5-1 and TRBJ1-4; D is unclear. The CDR3 region is CASSLGSPNEKLFF. Here the CDR3 DNA reads TGCGCCAGCAGCTTGGGGTCACCTAATGAAAAACTGTTTTTT.